This TCR beta chain emerged from a study of OX40 agonist ivuxolimab in advanced cancers. Germline CDR1 WNHNN, CDR2 SYGVQD (reference sequence). The V segment lost 2 bases and the J segment 5 bases; nucleotides outside the gene matches: 3. CDR3 length equals 13 residues. Some clones are missing from TCRdb's copy, which holds only in-frame ones; the method was immunoSEQ multiplex PCR. The data contain over 14,000 clones, more than 70% of them singletons. Peripheral blood came from all dose cohorts at three timepoints. Source: CD4+ or CD8+ T cells sorted from blood, taken in a trial of the OX40 agonist ivuxolimab. The chain has TRBV10-1 and TRBJ2-7, with 7 bases identical to TRBD1. This clonotype was obtained from an adult with an advanced solid tumor such as melanoma, head and neck, liver or kidney cancer. CDR3 sequence: CASSEVGGDEQYF. CDR3 coding DNA: TGCGCCAGCAGTGAGGTAGGGGGCGACGAGCAGTACTTC.